Listed below are T cell receptor beta chains from one sample, sequenced in a study. Each CDR3 protein gets one entry after TCRdb re-called the multiplex PCR reads with MiXCR. This sample has approximately 520 distinct CDR3 sequences, with around 5.9% found just once. Material for sequencing was tumor-infiltrating Tregs sorted from the breast tumor. All receptors come from a female donor with breast cancer. CDR3s include the opening cysteine and the closing phenylalanine or tryptophan. D genes are given only for firm matches. Size is omitted from some rows. Given values are once, few, many or a class for expanded clones.

v_gene	j_gene	abundance	d_gene	CDR3aa	CDR3nt
TRBV12-3/TRBV12-4	TRBJ1-2	medium-sized	-	CASSFRGFGYTF	TGTGCCAGCAGTTTCAGGGGCTTTGGCTACACCTTC
TRBV12-3/TRBV12-4	TRBJ1-2	large	-	CASSQTSNPDGSNYGYTF	TGTGCCAGCAGCCAAACCTCCAACCCGGACGGCTCTAACTATGGCTACACCTTC
TRBV12-3/TRBV12-4	TRBJ1-2	medium-sized	-	CASSPDIILYGYTF	TGTGCCAGCAGCCCAGACATAATTCTCTATGGCTACACCTTC
TRBV12-3/TRBV12-4	TRBJ1-2	medium-sized	-	CASSLDKGSYGYTF	TGTGCCAGCAGTTTAGACAAGGGGTCGTATGGCTACACCTTC
TRBV12-3/TRBV12-4	TRBJ1-2	medium-sized	-	CASTVDGRSNYGYTF	TGTGCCAGCACCGTGGACGGCCGTTCTAACTATGGCTACACCTTC
TRBV12-3/TRBV12-4	TRBJ1-2	large	-	CASSPGSPYGYTF	TGTGCCAGCAGTCCGGGGAGTCCCTATGGCTACACCTTC
TRBV12-3/TRBV12-4	TRBJ1-2	large	-	CASTHGQGLYNYGYTF	TGTGCCAGCACCCACGGACAAGGACTATATAACTATGGCTACACCTTC
TRBV12-3/TRBV12-4	TRBJ1-2	-	-	CASSKMSVGYGYTF	TGTGCCAGCAGTAAGATGAGTGTGGGATATGGCTACACCTTC
TRBV12-3/TRBV12-4	TRBJ1-2	medium-sized	TRBD1	CASSSLDRGGIRYGYTF	TGTGCCAGCAGTTCCCTGGACAGGGGTGGGATTCGCTATGGCTACACCTTC
TRBV12-3/TRBV12-4	TRBJ1-2	medium-sized	TRBD1	CASSLRQGVANYGYTF	TGTGCCAGCAGTCTTAGACAGGGCGTAGCTAACTATGGCTACACCTTC